Sequencing of this TCR beta chain was carried out in a study of blood T cells in healthy people across ages (dated by TCRdb to the mid-2010s). Regarding the study in general: In model experiments, template switching captured roughly one uniquely barcoded TCR beta cDNA molecule for every two T cells. Using deep sequencing normalized with unique cDNA molecular identifiers, the study measured how TCR beta repertoire diversity changes with age. Donors were grouped into four age groups: young (average 16 years), middle-aged (around 39), aged (approximately 67) and long-lived (just over 80). For two donors (one aged 18 to 30 and one aged 80 or older), the study analyzed two additional independent replicas of 1 million unique cDNA reads from the same blood draw. What the authors observed across the whole study: Observed TCR beta diversity per million T cells fell roughly linearly with age, and a significant reduction was already apparent by age roughly 41. A strong correlation was found between observed TCR beta diversity and the percentage of naive T cells measured by flow cytometry. Since profiling was done on bulk unsorted PBMCs, naive and antigen-experienced compartments could not be conclusively compared. Donor CMV infection status was unknown, potentially confounding age-related changes in expanded clonotypes. The long-lived group showed more naive CD4+ T cells, fewer expanded clones and increased TCR diversity than the aged group, suggesting age selection. Total diversity estimates from one million sequenced T cells were considered lower bounds and underestimates.

There are a few counts of this clonotype. Its antigen has not been determined. No qualities accompany the bases; no much larger clone lies one base away. The CDR3 covers 16 residues, taking in both the cysteine and the phenylalanine. The kept DNA is CDR3 alone, 48 bases in frame from the first base. From the germline V gene, CDR1 is ENHRY and CDR2 is SYGVKD. Systemically healthy Caucasian individuals from Russia, about 38 in total and aged roughly 6 to 95 years, were included as donors. Each donor gave approximately 9.3 milliliters of peripheral blood, collected into EDTA-treated Vacutainer tubes. Ficoll-Paque density-gradient centrifugation was used to isolate PBMCs, with at least 7 million per sample. Total RNA, at least 6 micrograms per sample, was extracted from PBMCs with Trizol reagent. The percentages of naive CD45RAhigh/CD27high T cells were determined by flow cytometry on a PBMC aliquot from every donor.

Library construction relied on 5' RACE. For sequencing, an Illumina HiSeq 2500 was employed. The second PCR ran for about 6 to 12 cycles and used a J-beta primer mix along with a sample-barcoded 5' primer. A template-switch 5' adaptor carrying 12 random nucleotides introduced a unique molecular identifier onto each TCR beta cDNA molecule. Each sample yielded at least 3 million CDR3-containing paired-end reads. First-strand cDNA was synthesized from all RNA with the Mint cDNA synthesis kit, primed by a TRBC-specific oligonucleotide. Following uracil-DNA glycosylase treatment, all cDNA underwent a first 18-cycle PCR with the universal primers M1SS and BC2_uni_R. Regarding the original processing steps: Each sample was normalized by randomly selecting 1 million high-quality reads, each carrying a distinct molecular identifier. Reads sharing molecular identifiers were discarded rather than binned into consensus sequences. CDR3 identification, clonotype clustering and error correction used MiTCR with a Q25 quality threshold and the strictest error-elimination algorithm. Lower-bound total TCR beta diversity was estimated with a nonparametric unseen species model using Euler transformation. TCRdb trimmed the raw reads at Q25, called clones with MiXCR and kept productive beta chains. CDR3 protein sequences are deduplicated, and each keeps its most common genes and DNA. These V and J calls are TCRdb output, not the study's own analysis. The sample table records about 800,000 distinct CDR3 sequences; more than 20% of these occur just once. In total, the top ten clones hold more than 3% of the sample.

Another study also made use of these data, one on T cells of mothers and their children. As that second paper reports: Nine systemically healthy Caucasian individuals served as donors, namely three mothers together with their six children. cDNA synthesis consumed the entire amount of extracted RNA, loaded at approximately 1.4 ug RNA in each 15 ul reaction. In the second PCR, sample barcodes and 2-4 random nucleotides were introduced via the M1S primer. Each mother yielded over 9 million TCR beta CDR3 reads and each child 2.5 million to 3.5 million reads. Thymic selection similarly shapes TCR recombination output in related and unrelated pairs, with minor effect from inherited differences. Normalized repertoire overlap was always slightly but never significantly higher in related than unrelated mother-child pairs. With a sensitivity of about 100 clones per million clonotypes, no persistent microchimeric T cell clones were detected. The study used deep NGS to compare TCR beta repertoires of mothers and children, seeking features distinguishing related mother-child pairs from unrelated individuals. Mothers averaged approximately 41 +/- 4 years of age and children averaged approximately 11 +/- 4 years. Libraries were sequenced on Illumina HiSeq 2000 with 100+100 nt paired-end reads after adapter ligation with NEBNext reagents. To prevent cross-contamination, the mother and child libraries were prepared a month apart and were sequenced in separate runs. Between about 500,000 and 2,100,000 distinct TCR beta clonotypes were identified per donor. Naive TCR beta clonotypes were estimated from low-frequency clonotypes matched to each donor's FACS-determined naive share, without sorting.

The specimen sequenced was blood. The chain links TRBV10-3 with TRBJ2-5, with no D gene named confidently. The end of the DNA aligns better with TRBJ2-7, so the J call may be wrong. The clonotype comes from a boy aged 5-17 years in good health. The CDR3 protein sequence reads: CAISESNSESPYEQYF. The DNA is as follows: TGTGCCATCAGTGAGTCGAACTCCGAAAGCCCCTACGAGCAGTACTTC.